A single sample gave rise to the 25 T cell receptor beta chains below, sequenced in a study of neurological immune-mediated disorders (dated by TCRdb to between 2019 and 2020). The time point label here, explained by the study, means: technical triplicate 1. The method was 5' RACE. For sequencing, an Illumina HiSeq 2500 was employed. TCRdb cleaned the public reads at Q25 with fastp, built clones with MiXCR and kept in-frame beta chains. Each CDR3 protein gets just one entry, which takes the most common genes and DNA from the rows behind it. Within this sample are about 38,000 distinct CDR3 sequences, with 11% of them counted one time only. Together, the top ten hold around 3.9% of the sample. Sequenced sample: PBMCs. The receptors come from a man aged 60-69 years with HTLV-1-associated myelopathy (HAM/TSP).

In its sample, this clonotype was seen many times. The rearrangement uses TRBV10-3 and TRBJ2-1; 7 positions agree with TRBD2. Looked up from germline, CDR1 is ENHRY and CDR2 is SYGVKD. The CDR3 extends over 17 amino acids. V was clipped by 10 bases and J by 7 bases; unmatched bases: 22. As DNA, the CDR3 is TGTGCCACCCCAGTGGTGGGTATTCGCGGGAGAAGGAATGAGCAGTTCTTC. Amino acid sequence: CATPVVGIRGRRNEQFF.

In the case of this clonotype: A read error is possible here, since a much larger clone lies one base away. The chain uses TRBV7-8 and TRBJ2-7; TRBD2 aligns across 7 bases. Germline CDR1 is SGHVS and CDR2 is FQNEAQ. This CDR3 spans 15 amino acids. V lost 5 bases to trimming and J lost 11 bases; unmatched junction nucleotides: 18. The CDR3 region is CASSPQARGVSAEYF. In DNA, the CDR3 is TGTGCCAGCAGCCCGCAGGCCCGGGGGGTATCTGCGGAGTACTTC.

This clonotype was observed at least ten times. CDR3 sequence (DNA): TGTGCCACCAGCCGCCTCAAGGAAAGCTCCTACAATGAGCAGTTCTTC. This translates into CATSRLKESSYNEQFF. This chain joins TRBV15 and TRBJ2-1; D is undetermined. The CDR3 consists of 16 residues. Germline lookup yields CDR1 LNHNV and CDR2 YYDKDF (reference sequence). V gave up 5 bases and J gave up 0 bases, with 14 bases separating them.

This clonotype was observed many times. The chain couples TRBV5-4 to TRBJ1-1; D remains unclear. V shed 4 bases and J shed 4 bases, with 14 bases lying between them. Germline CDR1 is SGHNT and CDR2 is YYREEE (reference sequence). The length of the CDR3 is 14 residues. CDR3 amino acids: CASSRYTSSTEAFF. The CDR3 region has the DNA TGTGCCAGCAGCAGGTATACGTCGAGCACTGAAGCTTTCTTT.

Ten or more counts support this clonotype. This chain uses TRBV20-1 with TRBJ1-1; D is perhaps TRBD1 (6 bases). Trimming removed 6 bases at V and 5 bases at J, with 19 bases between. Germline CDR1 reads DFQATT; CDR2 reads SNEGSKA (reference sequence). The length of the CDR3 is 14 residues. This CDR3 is CSALRGGPETEAFF. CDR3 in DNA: TGCAGTGCACTCCGTGGGGGCCCGGAGACTGAAGCTTTCTTT.

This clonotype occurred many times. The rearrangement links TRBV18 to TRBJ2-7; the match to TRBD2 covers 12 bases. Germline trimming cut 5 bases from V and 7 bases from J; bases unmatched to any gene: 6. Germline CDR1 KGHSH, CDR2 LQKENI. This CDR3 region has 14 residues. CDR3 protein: CASSSTGTSGEQYF. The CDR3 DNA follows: TGTGCCAGCTCATCGACCGGGACTAGCGGGGAGCAGTACTTC.

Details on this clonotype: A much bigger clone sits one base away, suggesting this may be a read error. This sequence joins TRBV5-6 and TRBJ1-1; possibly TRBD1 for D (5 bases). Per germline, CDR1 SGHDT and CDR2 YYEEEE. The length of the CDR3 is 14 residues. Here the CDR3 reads CASSFGTENTEDFF. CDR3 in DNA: TGTGCCAGCAGCTTTGGGACTGAGAACACTGAAGATTTCTTT.

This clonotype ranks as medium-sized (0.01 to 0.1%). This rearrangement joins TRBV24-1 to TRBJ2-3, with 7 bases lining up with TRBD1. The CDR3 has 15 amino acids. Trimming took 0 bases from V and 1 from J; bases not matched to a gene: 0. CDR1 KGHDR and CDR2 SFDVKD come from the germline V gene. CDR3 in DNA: TGTGCCACCAGTGATTTGGGACAGGGCACAGATACGCAGTATTTT. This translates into CATSDLGQGTDTQYF.

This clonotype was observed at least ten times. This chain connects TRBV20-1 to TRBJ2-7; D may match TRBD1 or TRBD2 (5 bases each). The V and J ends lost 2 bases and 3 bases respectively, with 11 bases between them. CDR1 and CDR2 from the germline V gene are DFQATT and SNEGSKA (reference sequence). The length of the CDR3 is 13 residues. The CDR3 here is CSARPRDGYEQYF. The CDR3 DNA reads TGCAGTGCTAGACCCCGGGACGGCTACGAGCAGTACTTC.

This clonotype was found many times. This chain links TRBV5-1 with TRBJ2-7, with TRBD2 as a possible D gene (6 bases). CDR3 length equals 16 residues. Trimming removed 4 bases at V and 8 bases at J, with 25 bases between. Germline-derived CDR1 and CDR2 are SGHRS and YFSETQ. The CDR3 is CASSVTMDFARGQQYF. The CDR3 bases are TGCGCCAGCAGCGTCACTATGGATTTTGCGCGGGGACAGCAGTACTTC.

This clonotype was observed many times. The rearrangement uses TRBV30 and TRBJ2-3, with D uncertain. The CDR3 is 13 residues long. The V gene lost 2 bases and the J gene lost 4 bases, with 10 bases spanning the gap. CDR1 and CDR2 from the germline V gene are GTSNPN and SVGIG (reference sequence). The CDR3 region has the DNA TGTGCCTGGAGTCCATCCAACGCAGATACGCAGTATTTT. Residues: CAWSPSNADTQYF.

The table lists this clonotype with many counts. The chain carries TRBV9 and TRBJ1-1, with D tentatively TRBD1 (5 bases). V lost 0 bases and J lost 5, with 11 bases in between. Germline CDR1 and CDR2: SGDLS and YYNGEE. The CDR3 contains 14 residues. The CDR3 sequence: CASSVEVRGTEAFF. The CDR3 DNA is TGTGCCAGCAGCGTAGAGGTCCGGGGGACTGAAGCTTTCTTT.

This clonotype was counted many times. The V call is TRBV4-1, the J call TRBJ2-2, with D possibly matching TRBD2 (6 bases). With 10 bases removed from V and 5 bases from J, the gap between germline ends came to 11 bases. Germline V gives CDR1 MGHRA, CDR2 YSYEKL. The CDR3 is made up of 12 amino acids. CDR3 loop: CATGGGTGELFF. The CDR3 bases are TGCGCCACCGGAGGAGGGACCGGGGAGCTGTTTTTT.

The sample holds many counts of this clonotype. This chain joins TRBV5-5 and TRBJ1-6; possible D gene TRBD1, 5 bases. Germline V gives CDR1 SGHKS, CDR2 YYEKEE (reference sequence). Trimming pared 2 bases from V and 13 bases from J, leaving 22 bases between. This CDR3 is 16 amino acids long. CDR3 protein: CASSFTTGTPVFPLHF. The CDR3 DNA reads TGTGCCAGCAGCTTTACCACCGGGACCCCGGTTTTCCCCCTCCACTTT.

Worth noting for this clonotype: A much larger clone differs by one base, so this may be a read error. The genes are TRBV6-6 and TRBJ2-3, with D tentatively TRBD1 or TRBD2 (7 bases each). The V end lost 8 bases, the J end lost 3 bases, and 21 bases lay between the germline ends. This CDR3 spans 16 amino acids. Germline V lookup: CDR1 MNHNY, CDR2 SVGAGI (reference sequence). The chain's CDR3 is CASHPGGGDGTDTQYF. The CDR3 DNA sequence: TGTGCCAGCCACCCAGGGGGGGGGGATGGAACAGATACGCAGTATTTT.

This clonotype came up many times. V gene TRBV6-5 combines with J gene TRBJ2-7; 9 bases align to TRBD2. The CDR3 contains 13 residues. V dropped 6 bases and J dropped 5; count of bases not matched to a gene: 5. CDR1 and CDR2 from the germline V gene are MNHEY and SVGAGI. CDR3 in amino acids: CASRSSGTHEQYF. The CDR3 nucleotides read TGTGCCAGCAGATCTAGCGGGACCCACGAGCAGTACTTC.

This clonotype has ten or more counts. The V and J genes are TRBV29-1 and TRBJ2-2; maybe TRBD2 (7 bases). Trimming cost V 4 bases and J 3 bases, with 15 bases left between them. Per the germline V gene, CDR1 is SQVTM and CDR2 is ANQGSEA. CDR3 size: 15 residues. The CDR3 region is CSVGGGALDTGELFF. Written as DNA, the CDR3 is TGCAGCGTTGGTGGGGGGGCGCTCGACACCGGGGAGCTGTTTTTT.

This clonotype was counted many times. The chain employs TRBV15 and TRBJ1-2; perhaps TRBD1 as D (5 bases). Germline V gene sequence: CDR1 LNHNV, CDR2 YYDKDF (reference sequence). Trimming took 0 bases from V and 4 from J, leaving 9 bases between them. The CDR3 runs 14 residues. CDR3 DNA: TGTGCCACCAGCAGAGAATGGGGGTTCTATGGCTACACCTTC. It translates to CATSREWGFYGYTF. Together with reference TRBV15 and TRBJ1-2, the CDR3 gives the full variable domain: DAMVIQNPRYQVTQFGKPVTLSCSQTLNHNVMYWYQQKSSQAPKLLFHYYDKDFNNEADTPDNFQSRRPNTSFCFLDIRSPGLGDTAMYLCATSREWGFYGYTFGSGTRLTVV.

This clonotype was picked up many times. The CDR3 here is CASSYSWPPYNEQFF. The CDR3 nucleotides read TGTGCCAGCAGTTACTCCTGGCCTCCCTACAATGAGCAGTTCTTC. The chain carries TRBV6-5 and TRBJ2-1; D call uncertain. The CDR3 sequence is 15 residues long. Looked up from germline, CDR1 is MNHEY and CDR2 is SVGAGI. Trimming removed 0 bases from V and 2 bases from J, with 8 bases in between.

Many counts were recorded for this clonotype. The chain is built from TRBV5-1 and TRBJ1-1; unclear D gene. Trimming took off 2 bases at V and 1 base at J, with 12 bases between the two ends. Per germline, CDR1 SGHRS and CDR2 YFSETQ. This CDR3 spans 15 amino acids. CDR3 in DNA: TGCGCCAGCAGCTTTTCGGTAGGTGGGAACACTGAAGCTTTCTTT. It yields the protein CASSFSVGGNTEAFF.

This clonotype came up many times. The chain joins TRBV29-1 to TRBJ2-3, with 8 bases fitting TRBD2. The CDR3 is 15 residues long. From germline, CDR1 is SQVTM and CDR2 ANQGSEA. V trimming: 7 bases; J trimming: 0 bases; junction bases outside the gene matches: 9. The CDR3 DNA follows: TGCAGCGGGGCGAAACTAGCGGCTAGCACAGATACGCAGTATTTT. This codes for CSGAKLAASTDTQYF.

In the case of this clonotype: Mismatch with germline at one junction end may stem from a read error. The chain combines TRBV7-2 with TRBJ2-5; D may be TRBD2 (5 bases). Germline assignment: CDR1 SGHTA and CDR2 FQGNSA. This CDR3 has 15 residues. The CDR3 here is CASSPRTRGWENQYF. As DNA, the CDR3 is TGTGCCAGCAGCCCCCGCACGCGAGGATGGGAGAACCAGTACTTC.

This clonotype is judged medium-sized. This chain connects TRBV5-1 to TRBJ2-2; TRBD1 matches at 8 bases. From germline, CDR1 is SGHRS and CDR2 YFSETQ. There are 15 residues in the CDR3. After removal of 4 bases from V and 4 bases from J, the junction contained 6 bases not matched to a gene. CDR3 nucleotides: TGCGCCAGCAGCAGTGGACAGGGTAGCACCGGGGAGCTGTTTTTT. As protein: CASSSGQGSTGELFF.

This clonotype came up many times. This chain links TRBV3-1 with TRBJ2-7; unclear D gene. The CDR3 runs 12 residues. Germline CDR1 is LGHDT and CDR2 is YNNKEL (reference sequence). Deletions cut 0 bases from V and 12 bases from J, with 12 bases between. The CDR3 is CASSQDGIRGYF. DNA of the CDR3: TGTGCCAGCAGCCAAGATGGAATCCGAGGGTACTTC.

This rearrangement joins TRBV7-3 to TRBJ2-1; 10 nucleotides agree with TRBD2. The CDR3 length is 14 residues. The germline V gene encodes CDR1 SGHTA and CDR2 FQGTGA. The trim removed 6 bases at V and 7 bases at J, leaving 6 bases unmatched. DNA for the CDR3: TGTGCCAGCAGTGACGGGACTAGCGTGAATGAGCAGTTCTTC. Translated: CASSDGTSVNEQFF.